Presented here are 32 T cell receptor beta chains from one specimen sequenced in a study of cytomegalovirus exposure and HLA in healthy donors (TCRdb year 2017). To prepare the library, the immunoSEQ multiplex PCR assay was applied. For the multiplex PCR, a mixture combining 60 forward primers for TCR Vbeta segments and 13 reverse primers for TCR Jbeta segments was used. Sourced from immuneACCESS, this table was stored by TCRdb with only in-frame sequences that have V and J called. A share of the clones is absent; for the studies checked, an unresolved V gene accounts for under half, and the remainder has no known explanation. The sample yields 120,000 or so clones; approximately 68% were counted once. In total, the top ten clones hold 1.5% to 2% of the sample. Sequencing was done on a sample of PBMCs. These receptor sequences come from a man aged 25-40 years in good health and CMV-seropositive.

This clone was detected a few times. The J gene is TRBJ2-2, the V gene TRBV9; 9 bases are a match to TRBD1. This CDR3 region has 16 residues. Germline CDR1 reads SGDLS; CDR2 reads YYNGEE. V was clipped by 1 base and J by 7 bases; unmatched bases: 8. For the CDR3, the DNA is TGTGCCAGCAGCGTATCTCGGACAGGGGTTGTCGGGGAGCTGTTTTTT. As protein: CASSVSRTGVVGELFF.

V is TRBV6-5 and J is TRBJ2-7, with unresolved D. V was pared by 6 bases and J by 0 bases, with 12 bases between. CDR1 and CDR2 from the germline V gene are MNHEY and SVGAGI. The CDR3 runs to 14 residues. The CDR3 DNA follows: TGTGCCAGCAGCCAGCGACTTCACTCCTACGAGCAGTACTTC. It codes for CASSQRLHSYEQYF.

The V gene is TRBV7-3, the J gene TRBJ2-1, with 10 bases fitting TRBD2. The germline CDR1 and CDR2 sequences are SGHTA and FQGTGA. V lost 1 base to trimming and J lost 6 bases; unmatched junction nucleotides: 3. The CDR3 is made up of 15 amino acids. This chain's CDR3 is CASSLSLAGVNEQFF. The DNA of the CDR3 is TGTGCCAGCAGCTTAAGTCTAGCGGGAGTCAATGAGCAGTTCTTC. Based on the CDR3 plus reference TRBV7-3 and TRBJ2-1, the full variable domain is GAGVSQTPSNKVTEKGKYVELRCDPISGHTALYWYRQSLGQGPEFLIYFQGTGAADDSGLPNDRFFAVRPEGSVSTLKIQRTERGDSAVYLCASSLSLAGVNEQFFGPGTRLTVL.

The chain uses TRBV5-1 and TRBJ2-3; possible D gene TRBD2, 5 bases. Germline loops: CDR1 SGHRS, CDR2 YFSETQ. This CDR3 is built from 15 residues. V was pared by 4 bases and J by 3 bases, with 15 bases between. CDR3 residues: CASSPPEGPTDTQYF. The CDR3 DNA reads TGCGCCAGCAGCCCCCCAGAGGGCCCAACAGATACGCAGTATTTT.

This chain joins TRBV28 and TRBJ1-5, with 7 bases fitting TRBD1. The germline V gene encodes CDR1 MDHEN and CDR2 SYDVKM. The CDR3 loop spans 15 amino acids. The trim removed 3 bases at V and 4 bases at J, leaving 6 bases unmatched. The CDR3 DNA reads TGTGCCAGCAGTTTCGCCGGGACAGATAATCAGCCCCAGCATTTT. As protein: CASSFAGTDNQPQHF.

This clone was observed a handful of times. This rearrangement joins TRBV5-1 to TRBJ1-1, with D possibly being TRBD1 (6 bases). V was shortened by 1 base and J by 0 bases, with 7 bases between the two germline ends. Germline V gene data show CDR1 as SGHRS and CDR2 as YFSETQ. This CDR3 is built from 14 residues. The CDR3 reads CASSLQGMNTEAFF. The CDR3 DNA reads TGCGCCAGCAGCTTGCAGGGGATGAACACTGAAGCTTTCTTT. Full variable domain (missing parts from reference TRBV5-1 and TRBJ1-1): KAGVTQTPRYLIKTRGQQVTLSCSPISGHRSVSWYQQTPGQGLQFLFEYFSETQRNKGNFPGRFSGRQFSNSRSEMNVSTLELGDSALYLCASSLQGMNTEAFFGQGTRLTVV.

This clone was seen once. The junction does not match germline at one end; this may be a read error. V usage is TRBV7-9 and J usage is TRBJ2-7; 14 bases align to TRBD2. The CDR3 is 17 amino acids. Germline V gives CDR1 SEHNR, CDR2 FQNEAQ (reference sequence). The CDR3 bases are TGTTCCAGCAGCCCTCCAGGACTAGCGGGAGGTATCTACGAGCAGTACTTC. Translation gives CSSSPPGLAGGIYEQYF.

This sequence joins TRBV2 and TRBJ1-1, with TRBD1 matching over 11 bases. V lost 4 bases to trimming and J lost 6 bases; unmatched junction nucleotides: 1. This CDR3 is built from 13 residues. The germline V gene has CDR1 SNHLY and CDR2 FYNNEI. The CDR3 is CASSGDRGSEAFF. The CDR3, as DNA: TGTGCCAGCAGTGGGGACAGGGGGTCTGAAGCTTTCTTT.

The table lists this clone with a few counts. The gene calls are TRBV13 and TRBJ2-1; maybe TRBD2 (5 bases). The CDR3 contains 20 residues. The germline V gene has CDR1 PRHDT and CDR2 FYEKMQ (reference sequence). Trimming removed 3 bases from V and 0 bases from J, with 24 bases in between. The CDR3 nucleotides are TGTGCCAGCAGCTTGGAGCGACTACCGCCCGATACTCCCTCCTACAATGAGCAGTTCTTC. As protein: CASSLERLPPDTPSYNEQFF.

This chain links TRBV28 with TRBJ1-1; D gene unclear. The germline CDR1 and CDR2 sequences are MDHEN and SYDVKM. V was pared by 3 bases and J by 4 bases, with 12 bases between. The CDR3 consists of 14 residues. CDR3: CASSFWRSGTEAFF. The CDR3 coding sequence is TGTGCCAGCAGTTTCTGGCGGTCGGGCACTGAAGCTTTCTTT.

The chain uses TRBV28 and TRBJ1-1; D gene ambiguous. V was clipped by 2 bases and J by 5 bases, with 21 bases between them. The CDR3 is 17 residues long. Per germline, CDR1 MDHEN and CDR2 SYDVKM. This chain's CDR3 is CASSLISRVWSETEAFF. In nucleotides, the CDR3 is TGTGCCAGCAGTTTAATTTCCCGGGTTTGGAGTGAGACTGAAGCTTTCTTT.

This clone was seen only a few times. The V gene is TRBV11-3, the J gene TRBJ2-1, with TRBD1 identical over 8 bases. Germline CDR1 SGHNT, CDR2 YENEEA. The CDR3 is made up of 14 amino acids. V shed 2 bases and J 6 bases; nucleotides not matched to a gene: 3. CDR3: CASSLQGAPNEQFF. The DNA for the CDR3 is TGTGCCAGCAGCTTACAGGGGGCACCCAATGAGCAGTTCTTC.

In this sample, this clone turned up a few times. The V and J genes are TRBV5-4 and TRBJ2-7, with D tentatively TRBD2 (6 bases). Germline lookup yields CDR1 SGHNT and CDR2 YYREEE (reference sequence). The CDR3 totals 14 residues. V was trimmed by 5 bases and J by 1 base, leaving 13 bases between them. CDR3 sequence (DNA): TGTGCCAGCAGGAAGAAAGGAGGGTCCTACGAGCAGTACTTC. This sequence encodes CASRKKGGSYEQYF.

V gene TRBV7-9 combines with J gene TRBJ2-5; 7 bases fit TRBD1. V dropped 1 base and J dropped 5; count of bases not matched to a gene: 10. This CDR3 is 16 amino acids long. Germline V gene sequence: CDR1 SEHNR, CDR2 FQNEAQ (reference sequence). The CDR3 DNA sequence: TGTGCCAGCAGCTTAGGGGCGAAGGGGGCGCGGGAGACCCAGTACTTC. This encodes CASSLGAKGARETQYF.

This clone was picked up a small number of times. Other DNA sequences in the sample encode the same CDR3. The J gene is TRBJ2-3, the V gene TRBV5-1; D remains unclear. The CDR3 is 13 residues long. V gave up 1 base and J gave up 2 bases, with 5 bases separating them. Germline assignment: CDR1 SGHRS and CDR2 YFSETQ. DNA of the CDR3: TGCGCCAGCAGCTTGTCGTACACAGATACGCAGTATTTT. Amino acids: CASSLSYTDTQYF.

This clone was found once. The rearrangement joins TRBV19 to TRBJ1-1; possibly TRBD1 for D (6 bases). Germline CDR1 reads LNHDA; CDR2 reads SQIVND (reference sequence). Deletions cut 5 bases from V and 5 bases from J, with 27 bases between. The CDR3 length is 18 residues. This chain's CDR3 is CASSGLLPSQGYGTEAFF. DNA for the CDR3: TGTGCCAGTAGTGGACTCCTACCTTCACAGGGTTATGGGACTGAAGCTTTCTTT.

This chain uses TRBV7-3 with TRBJ2-1; 9 positions match TRBD2. The V segment lost 5 bases and the J segment 9 bases; nucleotides outside the gene matches: 8. The CDR3 runs to 14 residues. Germline V lookup: CDR1 SGHTA, CDR2 FQGTGA. Written as DNA, the CDR3 is TGTGCCAGCAGCGCGTTAGCGGGAGATGGTGAGCAGTTCTTC. It translates to CASSALAGDGEQFF.

The rearrangement links TRBV5-6 to TRBJ1-4; D possibly corresponds to TRBD1 (6 bases). This CDR3 spans 14 amino acids. V was clipped by 4 bases and J by 10 bases, with 17 bases between them. Germline loops: CDR1 SGHDT, CDR2 YYEEEE. The CDR3 DNA reads as TGTGCCAGCAGCCTACAGGGTACGGCCGGAAAACTGTTTTTT. Translation gives CASSLQGTAGKLFF.

The chain combines TRBV7-9 with TRBJ1-3; D possibly corresponds to TRBD1 (5 bases). This CDR3 region has 14 residues. Germline V CDR1 and CDR2: SEHNR, FQNEAQ (reference sequence). The V gene lost 2 bases and the J gene lost 3 bases, with 8 bases spanning the gap. The CDR3 loop is CASSLPQGGNTIYF. CDR3 coding DNA: TGTGCCAGCAGCTTACCTCAGGGTGGAAACACCATATATTTT.

Only a few counts were recorded for this clone. V and J are TRBV5-1 and TRBJ1-1; TRBD1 matches 7 bases. The CDR3 contains 13 residues. J lost 1 base, V lost 3 bases, and 0 bases had no gene match. CDR1 is SGHRS, CDR2 YFSETQ, per germline. This CDR3 reads CASSYRGNTEAFF. For the CDR3, the DNA is TGCGCCAGCAGCTACAGGGGGAACACTGAAGCTTTCTTT.

The genes are TRBV9 and TRBJ2-5; 11 nucleotides align to TRBD2. Trimming removed 2 bases from V and 2 bases from J; junction bases left unmatched: 5. The germline gives CDR1 SGDLS, CDR2 YYNGEE. The CDR3 loop spans 16 amino acids. The CDR3 DNA is TGTGCCAGCAGCGTCTTAGCGGGAGGGCCTCAAGAGACCCAGTACTTC. Translating gives CASSVLAGGPQETQYF.

This sequence joins TRBV30 and TRBJ1-4; the D gene is possibly TRBD1 (5 bases). Trimming left V 4 bases short and J 10 bases short, with 10 bases between. Germline V gene data show CDR1 as GTSNPN and CDR2 as SVGIG (reference sequence). The CDR3 length is 11 residues. Here the CDR3 reads CAWKPGGKLFF. The DNA for the CDR3 is TGTGCCTGGAAACCGGGGGGAAAACTGTTTTTT. The variable domain in full, with the rest retrieved from reference TRBV30 and TRBJ1-4, is SQTIHQWPATLVQPVGSPLSLECTVEGTSNPNLYWYRQAAGRGLQLLFYSVGIGQISSEVPQNLSASRPQDRQFILSSKKLLLSDSGFYLCAWKPGGKLFFGSGTQLSVL.

Comments on this clone: The junction departs from the called germline gene at one end, perhaps through a read error. The chain couples TRBV4-1 to TRBJ1-5, with no clear D. CDR1 is MGHRA, CDR2 YSYEKL, per germline. The CDR3 spans 13 residues. The CDR3 region has the DNA TGCGCCAGCAACCAAGAGCCCAAGCGGCCCCAGCATTTT. It yields the protein CASNQEPKRPQHF.

V usage is TRBV7-2 and J usage is TRBJ1-6; D is uncertain. The CDR3 covers 13 residues. Trimming shortened V by 1 base and J by 9 bases, and 7 bases separated the two germline ends. Germline values: CDR1 SGHTA, CDR2 FQGNSA. CDR3 nucleotide sequence: TGTGCCAGCAGCTTAGAGCGGGGTTCACCCCTCCACTTT. Protein sequence: CASSLERGSPLHF.

This clone occurred once. V usage is TRBV7-2 and J usage is TRBJ1-1; 7 nucleotides match TRBD1. J lost 10 bases, V lost 4 bases, and 15 bases had no gene match. The CDR3 is 15 amino acids. Germline assignment: CDR1 SGHTA and CDR2 FQGNSA. The CDR3 region is CASSSQGQASDGAFF. CDR3 in DNA: TGTGCCAGCAGCTCCCAAGGACAGGCCTCAGACGGAGCTTTCTTT.

This clone was detected a few times. This sequence joins TRBV19 and TRBJ1-1, with D unresolved. CDR3 length: 17 amino acids. From germline, CDR1 is LNHDA and CDR2 SQIVND (reference sequence). Trimming removed 7 bases from V and 1 base from J, with 22 bases in between. The CDR3 DNA sequence: TGTGCCAGTACCCTATACCCGGCAGGAAGCCCGAACACTGAAGCTTTCTTT. Its translation: CASTLYPAGSPNTEAFF.

The V and J genes are TRBV4-3 and TRBJ1-1; a weak D match, TRBD1 (6 bases). CDR3 length equals 14 residues. V lost 3 bases and J lost 6, with 14 bases in between. Germline lookup yields CDR1 LGHNA and CDR2 YSLEER. In DNA, the CDR3 is TGCGCCAGCAGCCAGGTACATGCAGGGGCTGAAGCTTTCTTT. Protein product: CASSQVHAGAEAFF.

The chain recombines TRBV7-2 with TRBJ2-1, with 7 nucleotides matching TRBD1. Germline CDR1 SGHTA, CDR2 FQGNSA. This CDR3 contains 13 residues. The trim removed 5 bases at V and 10 bases at J, leaving 8 bases unmatched. CDR3 protein: CASSQQAGGEQFF. Written as DNA, the CDR3 is TGTGCCAGCAGCCAACAAGCAGGGGGAGAGCAGTTCTTC.

V and J are TRBV19 and TRBJ1-1, with TRBD1 matching 7 bases. The germline CDR1 and CDR2 sequences are LNHDA and SQIVND (reference sequence). The CDR3 is 12 residues long. J gave up 10 bases and V 9 bases, and 11 bases lay outside the gene matches. The CDR3 DNA follows: TGTGCCAGCCGCATAAGACAGGGTACAGCTTTCTTT. The encoded protein is CASRIRQGTAFF. Full variable domain (remainder filled in from reference TRBV19 and TRBJ1-1): DGGITQSPKYLFRKEGQNVTLSCEQNLNHDAMYWYRQDPGQGLRLIYYSQIVNDFQKGDIAEGYSVSREKKESFPLTVTSAQKNPTAFYLCASRIRQGTAFFGQGTRLTVV.

This clone was seen only a few times. J is TRBJ2-5 and V is TRBV9; the D gene is possibly TRBD1 (5 bases). The CDR3 extends over 11 amino acids. Germline loops: CDR1 SGDLS, CDR2 YYNGEE. V lost 4 bases to trimming and J lost 5 bases, with 6 bases between them. CDR3 nucleotide sequence: TGTGCCAGCAGCCCAGGGGAGACCCAGTACTTC. It codes for CASSPGETQYF.

The J gene is TRBJ2-7, the V gene TRBV27, with D possibly TRBD2 on 5 matching bases. The CDR3 length is 13 residues. Germline V lookup: CDR1 MNHEY, CDR2 SMNVEV (reference sequence). Trimming removed 3 bases from V and 2 bases from J, with 8 bases in between. CDR3 bases: TGTGCCAGCAGTTTTAGCGCACCCTACGAGCAGTACTTC. The encoded protein is CASSFSAPYEQYF.

The genes are TRBV4-3 and TRBJ2-3, with 8 bases matching TRBD1. Germline V gene lookup returns CDR1 LGHNA and CDR2 YSLEER. J lost 5 bases, V lost 4 bases, and 14 bases had no gene match. The CDR3 loop spans 17 amino acids. The CDR3 DNA sequence: TGCGCCAGCAGCCTTTCCTCGTCAGGGGGCGAGGGAGATACGCAGTATTTT. The encoded protein is CASSLSSSGGEGDTQYF.